One TCR beta chain is described in this entry. The target antigen is unknown. These data come from a study of T cells in Graves' hyperthyroidism and ophthalmopathy. This CDR3 spans 14 amino acids. The V and J ends lost 6 bases and 1 base respectively, with 10 bases between them. Germline values: CDR1 ENHRY, CDR2 SYGVKD. Findings and caveats of the study: Onset of ophthalmopathy came a median approximately 6 months after the model predicted it. Blood also held most thyroid clonotypes expanded beyond 0.001.

Template material for amplifying TCR beta CDR3 regions consisted of RNA transcripts. A set of HTBI primers served as the primers for a first-round RT-PCR of the TCR CDR3. TCRdb called the multiplex PCR reads again in MiXCR, with one record for every CDR3 protein. The table records 650,000 to 800,000 distinct CDR3 sequences, about 45% of them present only once. Investigators excluded patients with uncontrolled infection, other autoimmune disease, pregnancy or lactation. Together with thyroid ultrasound, orbital computed tomography, serum thyroxine and TRAb, clinical symptoms were used for diagnoses. The sequence was collected from an adult man with Graves' disease, either hyperthyroidism or ophthalmopathy (not recorded which). V usage is TRBV10-3 and J usage is TRBJ1-3, with D possibly TRBD1 on 5 matching bases. Sequencing was performed on peripheral blood or thyroid tissue (not recorded which). CDR3 sequence (DNA): TGTGCCATCAGGGAGGGGACTTCTGGAAACACCATATATTTT. Its translation: CAIREGTSGNTIYF.